Listed here are 23 T cell receptor beta chains from one sample, sequenced in a study of cytomegalovirus exposure and HLA in healthy donors. PCR amplification relied on 60 Vbeta primers (plus 13 Jbeta primers). Data came from immunoSEQ multiplex PCR; TCRdb stores just in-frame clones and leaves some out. The sample contains fewer than 200,000 clones, about 71% of which appear only once. Material for sequencing was PBMCs. The receptors were gathered from a woman aged 25 to 39 in good health and CMV-seronegative.

This clone was detected once. The V gene is TRBV4-3, the J gene TRBJ2-1, with D maybe TRBD2 (5 bases). V was pared by 0 bases and J by 0 bases, with 12 bases between. This CDR3 comprises 17 residues. The germline V gene encodes CDR1 LGHNA and CDR2 YSLEER. The CDR3 nucleotides read TGCGCCAGCAGCCAAGATTGGAGGAGGAGCTCCTACAATGAGCAGTTCTTC. As protein: CASSQDWRRSSYNEQFF.

This clone has a handful of counts. The CDR3 region is CASSQDMGRGYEQYF. The CDR3 nucleotides are TGCGCCAGCAGCCAAGATATGGGCAGGGGCTACGAGCAGTACTTC. This chain uses TRBV4-1 with TRBJ2-7; maybe TRBD1 (6 bases). CDR1 MGHRA and CDR2 YSYEKL come from the germline V gene. The length of the CDR3 is 15 residues. V was pared by 0 bases and J by 3 bases, with 12 bases between.

The gene calls are TRBV10-3 and TRBJ2-5; 7 positions match TRBD1. The better agreement between TRBJ2-7 and the DNA end casts doubt on the J call. The CDR3 spans 15 residues. CDR1 ENHRY and CDR2 SYGVKD come from the germline V gene. CDR3 region: CAISERAGGDHEQYF. The CDR3 nucleotides are TGTGCCATCAGTGAGAGGGCAGGGGGTGACCACGAGCAGTACTTC.

V gene TRBV4-1 combines with J gene TRBJ1-4; D is unclear. CDR3 length: 18 residues. From germline, CDR1 is MGHRA and CDR2 YSYEKL. The V and J ends lost 1 base and 4 bases respectively, with 19 bases between them. DNA for the CDR3: TGCGCCAGCAGCCAAGGTCGAGGGATCAAGTGGGATAATGAAAAACTGTTTTTT. It specifies CASSQGRGIKWDNEKLFF.

The chain has TRBV9 and TRBJ1-2; possible D gene TRBD1, 5 bases. Trimming took 0 bases from V and 7 from J, leaving 13 bases between them. The CDR3 runs 14 residues. Germline CDR1 reads SGDLS; CDR2 reads YYNGEE. CDR3 bases: TGTGCCAGCAGCGTAGGGATAGGGGTTCTTGGCTACACCTTC. This codes for CASSVGIGVLGYTF.

The CDR3 sequence is CASSASGGLYNEQFF. The DNA of the CDR3 is TGCGCCAGCAGCGCGAGCGGGGGCCTCTACAATGAGCAGTTCTTC. This chain joins TRBV5-1 and TRBJ2-1; TRBD2 aligns across 8 bases. Germline assignment: CDR1 SGHRS and CDR2 YFSETQ. The CDR3 loop spans 15 amino acids. With 4 bases clipped from V and 3 bases from J, the junction kept 6 bases outside the gene matches.

This chain joins TRBV29-1 and TRBJ2-7, with 10 bases matching TRBD2. Germline loops: CDR1 SQVTM, CDR2 ANQGSEA. This CDR3 contains 17 residues. Trimming at V came to 3 bases and at J to 0 bases, leaving 11 bases not matched to a gene. CDR3 residues: CSVEGLAGVQSSYEQYF. The CDR3 DNA sequence: TGCAGCGTTGAGGGGCTAGCGGGGGTCCAGAGCTCCTACGAGCAGTACTTC.

The CDR3 loop reads CASSRSNQPQHF. The CDR3, as DNA: TGTGCCAGCAGTCGTTCCAATCAGCCCCAGCATTTT. The V call is TRBV9, the J call TRBJ1-5, with D unclear. Germline assignment: CDR1 SGDLS and CDR2 YYNGEE. V lost 5 bases, J lost 3 bases, and 6 bases lay in between. The CDR3 is 12 residues long.

V and J are TRBV5-5 and TRBJ2-7, with 8 bases identical to TRBD1. This CDR3 is built from 14 residues. Germline V gene data show CDR1 as SGHKS and CDR2 as YYEKEE (reference sequence). The V and J ends lost 4 bases and 5 bases, in that order; junction bases with no gene match: 8. DNA for the CDR3: TGTGCCAGCAGCCCGGGACAGGAGAGGGACGAGCAGTACTTC. As protein: CASSPGQERDEQYF.

The gene calls are TRBV5-1 and TRBJ2-7, with a tentative D call TRBD1 (6 bases). CDR1 is SGHRS, CDR2 YFSETQ, per germline. The ends were cut back, 3 bases at V and 7 bases at J, with 14 bases in the middle. The CDR3 loop spans 13 amino acids. CDR3 sequence: CASSSPGAREQYF. DNA of the CDR3: TGCGCCAGCAGCTCACCAGGGGCACGGGAGCAGTACTTC.

The CDR3 reads CASHLGGSSYNEQFF. In DNA form, the CDR3 reads TGTGCCAGCCATTTGGGCGGGAGCTCCTACAATGAGCAGTTCTTC. The chain uses TRBV6-5 and TRBJ2-1; 7 nucleotides agree with TRBD2. CDR3 size: 15 residues. The trim removed 8 bases at V and 0 bases at J, leaving 7 bases unmatched. Per germline, CDR1 MNHEY and CDR2 SVGAGI.

The chain links TRBV10-3 to TRBJ2-1; 7 bases fit TRBD2. Germline assignment: CDR1 ENHRY and CDR2 SYGVKD. This CDR3 is 14 amino acids long. The V segment lost 4 bases and the J segment 3 bases; nucleotides outside the gene matches: 3. The CDR3 here is CAISAKRGYNEQFF. CDR3 coding DNA: TGTGCCATCAGTGCTAAGCGGGGCTACAATGAGCAGTTCTTC.

This chain joins TRBV15 and TRBJ2-3, with D unclear. This CDR3 region has 15 residues. V was trimmed by 0 bases and J by 0 bases, leaving 7 bases between them. The germline V gene encodes CDR1 LNHNV and CDR2 YYDKDF (reference sequence). CDR3 in DNA: TGTGCCACCAGCAGAGATATGGCCAGCACAGATACGCAGTATTTT. This codes for CATSRDMASTDTQYF. The whole variable domain, remainder taken from reference TRBV15 and TRBJ2-3, is DAMVIQNPRYQVTQFGKPVTLSCSQTLNHNVMYWYQQKSSQAPKLLFHYYDKDFNNEADTPDNFQSRRPNTSFCFLDIRSPGLGDTAMYLCATSRDMASTDTQYFGPGTRLTVL.

The V gene is TRBV12-5, the J gene TRBJ1-5; no clear D gene. CDR1 and CDR2 from the germline V gene are LGHNT and FRNRAP. V was trimmed by 7 bases and J by 3 bases, leaving 16 bases between them. The CDR3 has 15 amino acids. CDR3 sequence (DNA): TGTGCTAGTGCTAACTATCGGCAGCACAATCAGCCCCAGCATTTT. It yields the protein CASANYRQHNQPQHF.

The genes are TRBV4-3 and TRBJ1-5; D unclear. The CDR3 covers 13 residues. Germline V lookup: CDR1 LGHNA, CDR2 YSLEER. The V and J ends lost 3 bases and 6 bases respectively, with 9 bases between them. In DNA form, the CDR3 reads TGCGCCAGCAGCCAGTGGAGTAGTCAGCCCCAGCATTTT. Encoded protein: CASSQWSSQPQHF.

This clone showed up just a few times. The chain joins TRBV9 to TRBJ2-5; 10 bases are a match to TRBD2. In germline, CDR1 is SGDLS, CDR2 YYNGEE. Trimming cost V 3 bases and J 3 bases; bases outside gene matches: 5. The CDR3 runs to 15 residues. DNA of the CDR3: TGTGCCAGCAGCGCAGAACTAGCGGGGAAAGAGACCCAGTACTTC. It codes for CASSAELAGKETQYF. Complete variable domain (other parts from reference TRBV9 and TRBJ2-5): DSGVTQTPKHLITATGQRVTLRCSPRSGDLSVYWYQQSLDQGLQFLIQYYNGEERAKGNILERFSAQQFPDLHSELNLSSLELGDSALYFCASSAELAGKETQYFGPGTRLLVL.

V gene TRBV27 combines with J gene TRBJ1-2; maybe TRBD1 (5 bases). Looked up from germline, CDR1 is MNHEY and CDR2 is SMNVEV (reference sequence). CDR3 length: 15 residues. Trimming took off 6 bases at V and 4 bases at J, with 18 bases between the two ends. As DNA, the CDR3 is TGTGCCAGCAGCGCGACAGCCGGGCATAGCTATGGCTACACCTTC. It specifies CASSATAGHSYGYTF.

This chain links TRBV27 with TRBJ1-5; the D is unclear. Trimming took 7 bases from V and 8 from J, leaving 18 bases between them. The CDR3 runs 14 residues. Germline-derived CDR1 and CDR2 are MNHEY and SMNVEV (reference sequence). CDR3 residues: CASNRWGAGEPQHF. The CDR3 DNA sequence: TGTGCCAGCAACCGCTGGGGAGCGGGAGAGCCCCAGCATTTT.

The chain carries TRBV7-6 and TRBJ2-5, with 7 bases fitting TRBD1. V shed 5 bases, J shed 5 bases, and the junction held 8 bases outside the gene matches. CDR1 and CDR2 from the germline V gene are SGHVS and FNYEAQ. This CDR3 is 14 amino acids long. CDR3 DNA: TGTGCCAGCAGCCAAAGACAGGGTTTGGAGACCCAGTACTTC. This encodes CASSQRQGLETQYF.

The chain uses TRBV28 and TRBJ2-1; TRBD2 aligns across 11 bases. Germline V lookup: CDR1 MDHEN, CDR2 SYDVKM. The ends lost 7 bases at V and 4 bases at J; junction bases unmatched: 9. The CDR3 has 16 residues. The chain's CDR3 is CASIPSGTSGYNEQFF. For the CDR3, the DNA is TGTGCCAGCATCCCTTCCGGGACTAGCGGATACAATGAGCAGTTCTTC.

The genes are TRBV29-1 and TRBJ2-7, with D possibly matching TRBD1 (6 bases). CDR1 and CDR2 from the germline V gene are SQVTM and ANQGSEA. The V end was cut by 6 bases, the J end by 0 bases, with 9 bases between. The CDR3 contains 12 residues. CDR3 loop: CSVRDNSYEQYF. As DNA, the CDR3 is TGCAGCGTCCGGGACAACTCCTACGAGCAGTACTTC.

This clone was observed a handful of times. DNA for the CDR3: TGTGCCAGCAGCTTATCCAGCGGGGGGGCCTACAATGAGCAGTTCTTC. Translated: CASSLSSGGAYNEQFF. This chain uses TRBV7-6 with TRBJ2-1, with 10 nucleotides matching TRBD2. The length of the CDR3 is 16 residues. Germline V gives CDR1 SGHVS, CDR2 FNYEAQ. V was pared by 2 bases and J by 2 bases, with 3 bases of the junction left unmatched.

This chain links TRBV5-1 with TRBJ1-6, with D perhaps matching TRBD1 (6 bases). The CDR3 is 14 residues long. The ends were cut back, 10 bases at V and 10 bases at J, with 21 bases in the middle. From germline, CDR1 is SGHRS and CDR2 YFSETQ. CDR3 DNA sequence: TGCGCCCCCCCCAGGGGAAGGCGCGGATCACCCCTCCACTTT. It codes for CAPPRGRRGSPLHF.